These T cell receptor beta chains were read from a single sample in a study of blood T cell repertoires in COVID-19. Here immunoSEQ multiplex PCR was the method, and the copy in TCRdb shows in-frame clones only, minus some. Counted here are about 170,000 clones, about four fifths occurring once; the ten biggest clones make up about 2.7%. Sequencing used peripheral blood. Receptor source: a human donor with acute or convalescent COVID-19. The donor label of this sample is uncertain. The CDR3 runs from the conserved cysteine through the conserved F or W. Each record gives: J gene, D gene, clone size, V gene, CDR3 DNA, CDR3 protein. A D gene is named only where the DNA matches it firmly. Not all rows give a size; the values are once, few, many and, for expanded clones, a class.

>TRBJ1-3|TRBD1|NA|TRBV5-1
TGCGCCAGCAGCTTGGGACAGGGGGCAACTGGAAACACCATATATTTT
CASSLGQGATGNTIYF
>TRBJ2-3|TRBD1|NA|TRBV2
TGTGCCAGCAGTCTAGGGACAGGAGAAACAGATACGCAGTATTTT
CASSLGTGETDTQYF
>TRBJ1-2|NA|NA|TRBV6-4
TGTGCCAGCAGTGACGGGGACTTCCCGAACTATGGCTACACCTTC
CASSDGDFPNYGYTF
>TRBJ2-1|TRBD2|NA|TRBV3-1/TRBV3-2
TGTGCCAGCAGCCAGATCCGACTAGCGGGGAATGGCGATGAGCAGTTCTTC
CASSQIRLAGNGDEQFF
>TRBJ2-7|TRBD2|few|TRBV7-2
TGTGCCAGCAGCTTAGGTTGGGGAACTAGCGGGAGAGCAGACGAGCAGTACTTC
CASSLGWGTSGRADEQYF
>TRBJ2-3|TRBD1|NA|TRBV5-1
TGCGCCAGCAGCTCGGGACAGGGGGCTGCAGATACGCAGTATTTT
CASSSGQGAADTQYF
>TRBJ1-3|NA|NA|TRBV21-1
TGTGCCACTCCAGGGGGCTCTGGAAACACCGTATATTTT
CATPGGSGNTVYF
>TRBJ2-1|NA|NA|TRBV10-1
TGCGCCAGCAGTGAGTCTGGTCAGGCCAAGGCCTACAATGAGCAGTTCTTC
CASSESGQAKAYNEQFF
>TRBJ1-4|TRBD1|once|TRBV10-3
TGTGCCACCCAGTCAGGGGGCCTCACGGAAAAACTGTTTTTT
CATQSGGLTEKLFF
>TRBJ1-3|TRBD1|NA|TRBV30
TGTGCCTGGTCCCGGGACAGAGATACTGGAAACACCATATATTTT
CAWSRDRDTGNTIYF
>TRBJ2-3|NA|NA|TRBV7-2
TGTGCCAGCAGCAGATCGGGGTACGGCACAGATACGCAGTATTTT
CASSRSGYGTDTQYF
>TRBJ1-1|NA|NA|TRBV5-1
TGCGCCAGCAGCCTAGATCTGAACACTGAAGCTTTCTTT
CASSLDLNTEAFF
>TRBJ2-3|TRBD2|NA|TRBV19
TGTGCCAGTAGTACGACGGGACTAGAGACGCAGTATTTT
CASSTTGLETQYF
>TRBJ2-7|TRBD1|NA|TRBV27
TGTGCCTGTCATTATTCCGGGACAGAATCCTACGAGCAGTACTTC
CACHYSGTESYEQYF
>TRBJ1-1|NA|NA|TRBV3-1/TRBV3-2
TGTGCCAGCAGCCAAGACACGGCTGAAGCTTTCTTT
CASSQDTAEAFF
>TRBJ2-1|NA|NA|TRBV9
TGTGCCAGCAGCGTATCTAGCGCAGACAATGAGCAGTTCTTC
CASSVSSADNEQFF
>TRBJ1-2|TRBD1|few|TRBV7-3
TGTGCCAGCAGCTTAAGTGGACAGGGGGCATATGGCTACACCTTC
CASSLSGQGAYGYTF
>TRBJ1-5|TRBD1|NA|TRBV12-5
TGTGCTAGTGGATGGTATCGGGACAGGGTCGTCAATCAGCCCCAGCATTTT
CASGWYRDRVVNQPQHF
>TRBJ2-1|TRBD2|NA|TRBV11-2
TGTGCCAGCAGCGGATTAGCGGGCCCCTACAATGAGCAGTTCTTC
CASSGLAGPYNEQFF
>TRBJ2-2|TRBD2|NA|TRBV19
TGTGCCAGTAGTATTATCGGGGTAGCGGGGGGACGAACCGGGGAGCTGTTTTTT
CASSIIGVAGGRTGELFF
>TRBJ2-7|NA|few|TRBV28
TGTGCCAGCACCCCAGGCTTAGGACTTACCTACGAGCAGTACTTC
CASTPGLGLTYEQYF
>TRBJ2-1|NA|NA|TRBV5-4
TGTGCCAGCAGCTTCCCCCTGGGGGCCAATGAGCAGTTCTTC
CASSFPLGANEQFF
>TRBJ1-3|TRBD1|NA|TRBV30
TGTGCCTGGAGTCCCGGGACAGGGGTCTCTGGAAACACCATATATTTT
CAWSPGTGVSGNTIYF
>TRBJ1-4|NA|NA|TRBV6-5
TGTGCCAGCTCGGGGGGGTGGGCTAATGAAAAACTGTTTTTT
CASSGGWANEKLFF
>TRBJ1-2|NA|NA|TRBV28
TGTGCCAGCAGTTTGGCCGAAAAAAACTATGGCTACACCTTC
CASSLAEKNYGYTF
>TRBJ1-3|NA|NA|TRBV18
TGTGCCAGCTCACCTAACCAGGGGCCGGGAAACACCATATATTTT
CASSPNQGPGNTIYF
>TRBJ2-1|NA|few|TRBV20-1
TGCAGTGCTAGTTCGGGAATCTCCTACAATGAGCAGTTCTTC
CSASSGISYNEQFF
>TRBJ1-2|NA|NA|TRBV6-1
TGTGCCAGCAGTGAAAGGACAGATCCAGCCGGGCGTTATGGCTACACCTTC
CASSERTDPAGRYGYTF
>TRBJ1-3|NA|NA|TRBV12-3/TRBV12-4
TGTGCCAGCAGACAGGGCTTCCCCATATATTTT
CASRQGFPIYF
>TRBJ1-1|TRBD1|NA|TRBV10-3
TGTGCCATCAGGAAGGGACAGGGGGCTACTGAAGCTTTCTTT
CAIRKGQGATEAFF
>TRBJ1-2|TRBD1|NA|TRBV6-2/TRBV6-3
TGTGCCAGCAGTTACAGTCTCGGGGACAGAAGGACCTATGGCTACACCTTC
CASSYSLGDRRTYGYTF
>TRBJ2-7|TRBD2|NA|TRBV4-1
TGCGCCAGCAGCCAAGGACTAGCGGAGCTTCCTTACTACGAGCAGTACTTC
CASSQGLAELPYYEQYF
>TRBJ2-5|NA|NA|TRBV30
TGTGCCTGGAGTGTGGGGGCTGGTCGGTACCAAGAGACCCAGTACTTC
CAWSVGAGRYQETQYF
>TRBJ2-5|NA|NA|TRBV19
TGTGCCAGTAGTATCCGGCAGGGCGGTAGAGAGACCCAGTACTTC
CASSIRQGGRETQYF
>TRBJ1-1|NA|NA|TRBV29-1
TGCAGCGCCACAAACACTGAAGCTTTCTTT
CSATNTEAFF
>TRBJ1-1|NA|once|TRBV7-2
TGTGCCAGCAGCCCCGGGACAATGGAGGTCACTGAAGCTTTCTTT
CASSPGTMEVTEAFF
>TRBJ2-1|TRBD2|NA|TRBV19
TGTGCCAGTACAGCGGGGGAACCAGGGGATGAGCAGTTCTTC
CASTAGEPGDEQFF
>TRBJ1-2|NA|NA|TRBV19
TGTGCCAGTAAACGGGAGGACTATGGCTACACCTTC
CASKREDYGYTF
>TRBJ2-7|NA|NA|TRBV7-8
TGTGCCAGCAGCTTAGATAACTACGAGCAGTACTTC
CASSLDNYEQYF
>TRBJ2-1|TRBD1|NA|TRBV6-6
TGTGCCAGCAGTTACCGTGACAGGGGGAAGGATGAGCAGTTCTTC
CASSYRDRGKDEQFF